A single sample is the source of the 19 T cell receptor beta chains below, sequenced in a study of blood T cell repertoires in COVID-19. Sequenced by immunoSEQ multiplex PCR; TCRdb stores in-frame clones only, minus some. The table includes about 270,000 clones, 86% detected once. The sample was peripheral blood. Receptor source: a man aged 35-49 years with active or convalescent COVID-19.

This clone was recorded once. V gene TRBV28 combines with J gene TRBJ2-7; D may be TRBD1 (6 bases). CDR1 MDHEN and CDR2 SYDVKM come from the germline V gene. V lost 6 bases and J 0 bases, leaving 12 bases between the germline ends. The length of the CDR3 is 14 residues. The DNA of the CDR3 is TGTGCCAGCAGGAGCACAGGGAGCTCCTACGAGCAGTACTTC. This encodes CASRSTGSSYEQYF.

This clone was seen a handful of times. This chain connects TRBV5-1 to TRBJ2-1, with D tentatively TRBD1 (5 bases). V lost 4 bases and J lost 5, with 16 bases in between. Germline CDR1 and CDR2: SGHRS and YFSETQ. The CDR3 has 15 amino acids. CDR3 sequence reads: CASSLMDIRDNEQFF. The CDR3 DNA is TGCGCCAGCAGCCTTATGGACATTAGGGACAATGAGCAGTTCTTC.

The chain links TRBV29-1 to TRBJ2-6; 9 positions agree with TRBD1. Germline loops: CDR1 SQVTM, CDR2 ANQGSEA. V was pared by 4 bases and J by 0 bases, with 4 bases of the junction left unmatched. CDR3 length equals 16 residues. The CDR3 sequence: CSVVGTGNSGANVLTF. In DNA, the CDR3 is TGCAGCGTTGTAGGGACAGGGAACTCTGGGGCCAACGTCCTGACTTTC.

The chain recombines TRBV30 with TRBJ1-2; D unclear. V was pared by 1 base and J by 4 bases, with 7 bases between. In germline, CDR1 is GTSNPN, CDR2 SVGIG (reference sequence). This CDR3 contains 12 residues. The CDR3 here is CAWSGHIYGYTF. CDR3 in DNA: TGTGCCTGGAGTGGACACATCTATGGCTACACCTTC.

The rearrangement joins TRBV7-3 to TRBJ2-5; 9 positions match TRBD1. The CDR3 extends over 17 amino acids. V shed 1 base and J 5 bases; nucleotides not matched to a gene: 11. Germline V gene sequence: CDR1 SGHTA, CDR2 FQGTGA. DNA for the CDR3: TGTGCCAGCAGCTTAAAACCGCCGGGACAGGGTGGGGAGACCCAGTACTTC. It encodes CASSLKPPGQGGETQYF.

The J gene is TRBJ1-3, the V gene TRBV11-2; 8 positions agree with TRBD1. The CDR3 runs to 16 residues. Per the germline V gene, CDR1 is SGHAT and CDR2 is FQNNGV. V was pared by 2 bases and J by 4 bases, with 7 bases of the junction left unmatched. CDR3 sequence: CASSLRGQVTGNTIYF. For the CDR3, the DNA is TGTGCCAGCAGCTTAAGGGGACAGGTTACGGGAAACACCATATATTTT.

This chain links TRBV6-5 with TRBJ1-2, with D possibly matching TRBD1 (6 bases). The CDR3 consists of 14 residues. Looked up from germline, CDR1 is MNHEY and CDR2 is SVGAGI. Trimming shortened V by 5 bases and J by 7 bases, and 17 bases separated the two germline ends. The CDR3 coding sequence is TGTGCCAGCAGTCGCACCGGGACATCAGGTGGCTACACCTTC. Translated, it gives CASSRTGTSGGYTF.

The CDR3 region has the DNA TGTGCCAGCAGTCCAGGGGGCGTTTTCCCCTTAGAGCAGTACTTC. It encodes CASSPGGVFPLEQYF. The chain carries TRBV6-5 and TRBJ2-7, with 8 bases aligning to TRBD1. The CDR3 length is 15 residues. Trimming at V came to 5 bases and at J to 7 bases, leaving 13 bases not matched to a gene. Germline loops: CDR1 MNHEY, CDR2 SVGAGI.

CDR3 in amino acids: CASSPTGQPNTEAFF. For the CDR3, the DNA is TGTGCCAGCTCACCGACAGGTCAGCCCAACACTGAAGCTTTCTTT. The V gene is TRBV18, the J gene TRBJ1-1, with D maybe TRBD1 (6 bases). The CDR3 loop spans 15 amino acids. The germline V gene has CDR1 KGHSH and CDR2 LQKENI. V gave up 3 bases and J gave up 2 bases, with 13 bases separating them.

The CDR3 DNA sequence: TGTGCCAGCAGGTTTCCAATTCAAGAGACCCAGTACTTC. This encodes CASRFPIQETQYF. The rearrangement joins TRBV6-1 to TRBJ2-5; D unresolved. Germline assignment: CDR1 MNHNS and CDR2 SASEGT. V was clipped by 6 bases and J by 2 bases, with 10 bases between them. The CDR3 covers 13 residues.

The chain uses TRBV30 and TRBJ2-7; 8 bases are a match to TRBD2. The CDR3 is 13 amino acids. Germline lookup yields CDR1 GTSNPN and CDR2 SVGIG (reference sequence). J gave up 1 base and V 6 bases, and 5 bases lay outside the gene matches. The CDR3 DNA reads TGTGCCTGCGCCGGGACTAGTTCCTACGAGCAGTACTTC. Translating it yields CACAGTSSYEQYF. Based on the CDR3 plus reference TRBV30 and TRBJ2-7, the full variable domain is SQTIHQWPATLVQPVGSPLSLECTVEGTSNPNLYWYRQAAGRGLQLLFYSVGIGQISSEVPQNLSASRPQDRQFILSSKKLLLSDSGFYLCACAGTSSYEQYFGPGTRLTVT.

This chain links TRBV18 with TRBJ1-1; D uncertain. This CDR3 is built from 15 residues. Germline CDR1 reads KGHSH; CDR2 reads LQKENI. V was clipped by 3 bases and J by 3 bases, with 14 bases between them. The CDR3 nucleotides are TGTGCCAGCTCACCCCGGAGAGATCTAGACACTGAAGCTTTCTTT. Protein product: CASSPRRDLDTEAFF.

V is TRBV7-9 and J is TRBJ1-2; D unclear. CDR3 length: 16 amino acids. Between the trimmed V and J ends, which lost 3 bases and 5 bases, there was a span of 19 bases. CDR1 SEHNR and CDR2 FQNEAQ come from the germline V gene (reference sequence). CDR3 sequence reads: CASSFDYSWMVYGYTF. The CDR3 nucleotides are TGTGCCAGCAGCTTTGATTACAGCTGGATGGTTTATGGCTACACCTTC.

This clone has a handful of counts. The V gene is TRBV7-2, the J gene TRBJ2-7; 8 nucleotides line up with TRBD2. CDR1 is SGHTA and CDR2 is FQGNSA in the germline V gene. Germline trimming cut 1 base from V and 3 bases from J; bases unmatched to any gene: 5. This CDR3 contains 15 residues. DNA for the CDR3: TGTGCCAGCAGCTTAGAGAGCGGGAGAAACTACGAGCAGTACTTC. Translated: CASSLESGRNYEQYF.

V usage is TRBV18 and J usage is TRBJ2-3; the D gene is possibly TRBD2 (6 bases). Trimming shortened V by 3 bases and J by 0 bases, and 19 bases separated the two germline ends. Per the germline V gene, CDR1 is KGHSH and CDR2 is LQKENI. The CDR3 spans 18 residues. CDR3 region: CASSPRPRDSASTDTQYF. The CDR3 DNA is TGTGCCAGCTCACCCAGGCCCCGGGACTCTGCTAGCACAGATACGCAGTATTTT.

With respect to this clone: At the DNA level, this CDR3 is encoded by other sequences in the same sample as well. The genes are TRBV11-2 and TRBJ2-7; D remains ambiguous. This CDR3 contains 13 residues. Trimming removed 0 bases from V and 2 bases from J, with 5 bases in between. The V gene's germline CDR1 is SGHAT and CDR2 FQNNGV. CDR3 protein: CASSLDHAYEQYF. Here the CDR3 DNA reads TGTGCCAGCAGCTTAGATCATGCCTACGAGCAGTACTTC.

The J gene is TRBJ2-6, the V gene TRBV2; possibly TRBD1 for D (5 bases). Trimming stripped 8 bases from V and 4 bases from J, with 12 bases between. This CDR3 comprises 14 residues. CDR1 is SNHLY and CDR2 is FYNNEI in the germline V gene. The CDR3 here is CASLRVSGANVLTF. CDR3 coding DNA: TGTGCCAGCCTCAGGGTTTCAGGGGCCAACGTCCTGACTTTC.

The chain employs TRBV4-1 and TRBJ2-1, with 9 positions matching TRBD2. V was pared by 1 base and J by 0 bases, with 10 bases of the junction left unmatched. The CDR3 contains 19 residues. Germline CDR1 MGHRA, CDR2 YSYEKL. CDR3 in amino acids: CASSQGGIAGVRSYNEQFF. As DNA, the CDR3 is TGCGCCAGCAGCCAAGGAGGAATAGCGGGGGTACGCTCCTACAATGAGCAGTTCTTC.

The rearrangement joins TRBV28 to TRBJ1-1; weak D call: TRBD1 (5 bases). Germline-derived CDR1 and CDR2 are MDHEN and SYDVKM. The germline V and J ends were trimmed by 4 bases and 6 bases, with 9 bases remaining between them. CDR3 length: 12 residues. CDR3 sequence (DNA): TGTGCCAGCAGTTGGGGGGAAGCTGAAGCTTTCTTT. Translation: CASSWGEAEAFF.